What follows describes a single T cell receptor (beta chain). Its target is not known. Libraries were prepared by immunoSEQ multiplex PCR; TCRdb keeps only in-frame clonotypes and omits some of them. The table includes 20,000 to 25,000 clones, approximately 92% detected once. Controls had myeloablative marrow grafts with methotrexate and calcineurin inhibitor, sampled at 1 year. This record comes from a study of T cells after posttransplantation cyclophosphamide. Study conclusions and caveats: Later blood repertoires were often dominated by clones from the donor CD8+ memory compartment. Recipient CMV seropositivity and CMV reactivation strongly tracked TRB clonality. Blood and skin or GI T cell repertoires showed limited TRB overlap.

With 6 bases removed from V and 0 bases from J, the gap between germline ends came to 14 bases. The germline V gene has CDR1 SNHLY and CDR2 FYNNEI. CDR3 size: 16 residues. This sample comprised PBMCs, obtained roughly 49 weeks after allogeneic stem cell transplant with calcineurin inhibitor and methotrexate. The V gene is TRBV2, the J gene TRBJ2-2, with D possibly TRBD2 on 5 matching bases. The sequence derives from a female patient aged 30-39 years who received an allogeneic stem cell transplant from an unrelated donor, was CMV-positive, and had acute and chronic GVHD. Some of the T cells might come from the graft donor. The CDR3 here is CASSEVGSPNTGELFF. CDR3 DNA sequence: TGTGCCAGCAGCGAGGTAGGGAGTCCGAACACCGGGGAGCTGTTTTTT.